One sample yielded the 13 T cell receptor beta chains listed below, sequenced in a study of T cells in Graves' hyperthyroidism and ophthalmopathy. TCR beta CDR3 sequences were amplified from RNA transcripts. The HTBI primer set was used in a first-round RT-PCR of the TCR CDR3. TCRdb fed the multiplex PCR reads into MiXCR, producing one record per CDR3 protein. The sample contains 530,000 or so distinct CDR3 sequences, 46% of which appear only once. The sequenced sample consisted of peripheral blood or thyroid tissue (not recorded which). The source of these receptors is a woman aged 18 to 35 with Graves' hyperthyroidism.

The chain links TRBV29-1 to TRBJ1-1; no firm D call. This CDR3 region has 12 residues. The V gene lost 4 bases and the J gene lost 8 bases, with 14 bases spanning the gap. In germline, CDR1 is SQVTM, CDR2 ANQGSEA. The CDR3 nucleotides read TGCAGCGTTGGACCCGGGGTGGAGGAAGCTTTCTTT. It specifies CSVGPGVEEAFF.

Of note for this clonotype: Relative to the germline gene, one junction end is altered; a read error may explain this. The V gene is TRBV9, the J gene TRBJ2-2; 7 bases line up with TRBD2. There are 14 residues in the CDR3. Germline CDR1 is SGDLS and CDR2 is YYNGEE. CDR3 DNA: TGTGCCAGCAGGGGGAGGGAAAACACCGGGAAGCTGTTTTTT. Translating it yields CASRGRENTGKLFF.

This clonotype was picked up many times. The rearrangement joins TRBV29-1 to TRBJ2-5; D ambiguous. This CDR3 contains 12 residues. The germline CDR1 and CDR2 sequences are SQVTM and ANQGSEA. V was trimmed by 0 bases and J by 2 bases, leaving 4 bases between them. CDR3 sequence (DNA): TGCAGCGTTGAAGACATTCAAGAGACCCAGTACTTC. This translates into CSVEDIQETQYF.

The genes are TRBV4-3 and TRBJ1-6, with TRBD1 matching 8 bases. The junction had 12 bases not matched to a gene; V was cut back by 8 bases and J by 6 bases. The CDR3 is 16 amino acids. Germline CDR1 is LGHNA and CDR2 is YSLEER. In nucleotides, the CDR3 is TGCGCCAGCTGCCTAGGACAGGGCAGAGTTAATTCACCCCTCCACTTT. This encodes CASCLGQGRVNSPLHF.

At least ten counts were recorded for this clonotype. The genes are TRBV7-6 and TRBJ1-4, with D hard to call. Between the trimmed V and J ends, which lost 0 bases and 2 bases, there was a span of 10 bases. The germline CDR1 and CDR2 sequences are SGHVS and FNYEAQ. The CDR3 extends over 16 amino acids. The CDR3 DNA sequence: TGTGCCAGCAGCTTAGCGTGGGAGGCGACTAATGAAAAACTGTTTTTT. Its protein is CASSLAWEATNEKLFF.

Regarding this clonotype: The germline gene is not matched at one end of the junction; a read error may be the cause. The genes are TRBV7-8 and TRBJ2-5; no clear D. Germline V lookup: CDR1 SGHVS, CDR2 FQNEAQ. This CDR3 is 10 amino acids long. The CDR3 loop is CASSLGSQYF. The CDR3 coding sequence is TGTGCTAGCAGCTTAGGGTCCCAGTACTTC.

The V and J genes are TRBV9 and TRBJ2-3, with TRBD2 identical over 8 bases. This CDR3 comprises 16 residues. Germline trimming cut 4 bases from V and 6 bases from J; bases unmatched to any gene: 13. CDR1 is SGDLS and CDR2 is YYNGEE in the germline V gene. In DNA, the CDR3 is TGTGCCAGCAGCAGGGAAGGTAGCGGGACGGGGGATACGCAGTATTTT. Translating gives CASSREGSGTGDTQYF.

This clonotype was observed many times. The chain carries TRBV5-1 and TRBJ2-7; D unresolved. Germline loops: CDR1 SGHRS, CDR2 YFSETQ. The CDR3 contains 14 residues. V was trimmed by 0 bases and J by 6 bases, leaving 13 bases between them. CDR3 nucleotides: TGCGCCAGCAGCTTGGTGGGCGGTAGTGGCGAGCAGTACTTC. Amino acid sequence: CASSLVGGSGEQYF.

V and J are TRBV7-6 and TRBJ2-7; a weak D match, TRBD1 (6 bases). CDR1 SGHVS and CDR2 FNYEAQ come from the germline V gene. V was shortened by 5 bases and J by 2 bases, with 19 bases between the two germline ends. This CDR3 is 16 amino acids long. CDR3 in amino acids: CASSVPKGDTAYEQYF. The CDR3 nucleotides read TGTGCCAGCAGCGTACCCAAGGGGGACACAGCCTACGAGCAGTACTTC.

V and J are TRBV12-3 or TRBV12-4 and TRBJ2-7; possible D gene TRBD2, 5 bases. Trimming pared 2 bases from V and 7 bases from J, leaving 12 bases between. The CDR3 length is 13 residues. The CDR3 coding sequence is TGTGCCAGCAGTTTATCGGCGGGCCAAGAGCAGTACTTC. It is translated as CASSLSAGQEQYF.

The V call is TRBV2, the J call TRBJ2-7; 9 bases are a match to TRBD2. This CDR3 is 17 amino acids long. V was pared by 4 bases and J by 4 bases, with 14 bases of the junction left unmatched. Germline CDR1 SNHLY, CDR2 FYNNEI. This CDR3 reads CASSANGGSGRSYEQYF. In DNA form, the CDR3 reads TGTGCCAGCAGTGCGAACGGCGGGAGCGGGAGGTCTTACGAGCAGTACTTC. Drawing the rest from reference TRBV2 and TRBJ2-7, the complete variable domain is EPEVTQTPSHQVTQMGQEVILRCVPISNHLYFYWYRQILGQKVEFLVSFYNNEISEKSEIFDDQFSVERPDGSNFTLKIRSTKLEDSAMYFCASSANGGSGRSYEQYFGPGTRLTVT.

This clonotype was observed a single time. A read error may be the cause here, since a much bigger clone is one base away. The V call is TRBV12-3 or TRBV12-4, the J call TRBJ1-2, with D unresolved. The V gene lost 3 bases and the J gene lost 8 bases, with 13 bases spanning the gap. The CDR3 extends over 13 amino acids. Here the CDR3 reads CASSLAGPGGYTF. The CDR3 DNA is TGTGCCAGCAGTTTGGCAGGCCCTGGGGGCTACACCTTC.

This clonotype was detected many times. This sequence joins TRBV25-1 and TRBJ2-2; D call uncertain. The V and J ends lost 5 bases and 7 bases respectively, with 14 bases between them. CDR3 length: 14 residues. Germline loops: CDR1 MGHDK, CDR2 SYGVNS. CDR3 amino acids: CASSRAGGDGELFF. The DNA of the CDR3 is TGTGCCAGCAGTCGGGCTGGTGGGGACGGGGAGCTGTTTTTT.